The T cell receptor (beta chain) under discussion was sequenced for a study of blood T cell repertoires in COVID-19. Produced via immunoSEQ multiplex PCR; TCRdb's table is partial and in-frame only. The table has roughly 330,000 clones, approximately 88% seen once. The sequencing input was peripheral blood. This TCR came from a young man who had recovered from COVID-19.

CDR3 sequence reads: CASSPAGGEQFF. The CDR3 DNA reads TGTGCCAGTAGTCCAGCGGGAGGTGAGCAGTTCTTC. The rearrangement links TRBV19 to TRBJ2-1; 9 bases align to TRBD2. The CDR3 totals 12 residues. Per the germline V gene, CDR1 is LNHDA and CDR2 is SQIVND (reference sequence). Germline trimming cut 5 bases from V and 9 bases from J; bases unmatched to any gene: 2. The variable domain in full, completed from reference TRBV19 and TRBJ2-1, reads DGGITQSPKYLFRKEGQNVTLSCEQNLNHDAMYWYRQDPGQGLRLIYYSQIVNDFQKGDIAEGYSVSREKKESFPLTVTSAQKNPTAFYLCASSPAGGEQFFGPGTRLTVL.